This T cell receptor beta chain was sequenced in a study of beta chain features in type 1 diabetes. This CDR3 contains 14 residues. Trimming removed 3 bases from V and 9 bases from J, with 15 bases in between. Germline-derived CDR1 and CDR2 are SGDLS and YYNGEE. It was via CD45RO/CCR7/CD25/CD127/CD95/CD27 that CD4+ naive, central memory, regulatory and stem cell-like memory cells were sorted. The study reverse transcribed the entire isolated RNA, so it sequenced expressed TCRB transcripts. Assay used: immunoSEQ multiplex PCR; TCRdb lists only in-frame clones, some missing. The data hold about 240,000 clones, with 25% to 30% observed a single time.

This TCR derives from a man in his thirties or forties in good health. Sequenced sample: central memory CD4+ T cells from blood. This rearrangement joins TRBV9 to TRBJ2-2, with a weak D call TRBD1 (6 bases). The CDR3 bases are TGTGCCAGCAGCGCAGAATACCGGGACAGGGAGCTGTTTTTT. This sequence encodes CASSAEYRDRELFF.